A selection of T cell receptor beta chains follows, all from one sample in a study of blood T cells in healthy people across ages. A single record per CDR3 protein comes from TCRdb applying MiXCR to the 5' RACE reads. The data show 1.5 million to 2 million distinct CDR3 sequences, 39% seen once. Specimen: blood. These receptors were taken from a human donor in good health. The CDR3 runs from the conserved cysteine through the conserved F or W. The D gene is left open where the match is weak. Clone size is stated in some rows and not others, as once, few, many or a class when expanded.

J: TRBJ2-7; V: TRBV15; size: NA; D: NA; DNA: TGTGCCACCAGCACGGACGCCGAATCCATTCTCGGCGAGCAGTACTTC; CDR3: CATSTDAESILGEQYF
J: TRBJ2-1; V: TRBV7-2; size: NA; D: TRBD2; DNA: TGTGCCAGCAGCATACTAGCGGGGGCCTCCTACAATGAGCAGTTCTTC; CDR3: CASSILAGASYNEQFF
J: TRBJ2-2; V: TRBV12-3/TRBV12-4; size: NA; D: NA; DNA: TGTGCCAGCAGTTTACCCAGGGGTAGGGCCGGGGAGCTGTTTTTT; CDR3: CASSLPRGRAGELFF
J: TRBJ2-7; V: TRBV10-3; size: few; D: TRBD1; DNA: TGTGCCATCAACCGACAGGGATATTCCTACGAGCAGTACTTC; CDR3: CAINRQGYSYEQYF
J: TRBJ2-7; V: TRBV5-6; size: few; D: TRBD1; DNA: TGTGCCAGCAGCTTGGTTGGGACAGGGACCGAGCAGTACTTC; CDR3: CASSLVGTGTEQYF
J: TRBJ1-1; V: TRBV2; size: few; D: NA; DNA: TGTGCCAGCAGTGAAATAAGGGACACTGAAGCTTTCTTT; CDR3: CASSEIRDTEAFF
J: TRBJ2-7; V: TRBV20-1; size: few; D: TRBD2; DNA: TGCTGTGCTAGAGATACTCGGGACTACCTCTCCTACGAGCAGTACTTC; CDR3: CCARDTRDYLSYEQYF
J: TRBJ2-3; V: TRBV7-8; size: few; D: TRBD2; DNA: TGTGCCAGCAGCTACGGACTAGCGGGGGTCCCAGTAGCGCAGTATTTT; CDR3: CASSYGLAGVPVAQYF
J: TRBJ2-2; V: TRBV7-8; size: few; D: NA; DNA: TGTGCCAGCAGCGTGGGACTGACCGGGGAGCTGTTTTTT; CDR3: CASSVGLTGELFF
J: TRBJ2-3; V: TRBV7-3; size: few; D: NA; DNA: TGTGCCAGCAGCCTACCTCCCTGGGATACGCAGTATTTT; CDR3: CASSLPPWDTQYF
J: TRBJ2-7; V: TRBV7-9; size: NA; D: NA; DNA: TGTTCCAGCAGCTTGGGGGGACAGTCCAACGAGCAGTACTTC; CDR3: CSSSLGGQSNEQYF
J: TRBJ1-1; V: TRBV10-3; size: few; D: NA; DNA: TGTGCCATCCAACGGACACCTAACACTGAAGCTTTCTTT; CDR3: CAIQRTPNTEAFF
J: TRBJ1-6; V: TRBV20-1; size: NA; D: NA; DNA: TGCAGTGCTAGAGACGTAGGGGTTTATAATTCACCCCTCCACTTT; CDR3: CSARDVGVYNSPLHF
J: TRBJ2-7; V: TRBV7-9; size: few; D: NA; DNA: TGTGCCAGCACCCCCTCGGAGTTCGAGGGCAGCTCCTACGAGCAGTACTTC; CDR3: CASTPSEFEGSSYEQYF
J: TRBJ2-3; V: TRBV12-3/TRBV12-4; size: once; D: NA; DNA: TGTGCCAGCGCCGGACGGTTTACCAACACAGATACGCAGTATTTT; CDR3: CASAGRFTNTDTQYF
J: TRBJ1-2; V: TRBV27; size: NA; D: TRBD1; DNA: TGTGCCAGCCGACAGACAGGGGGCGATGGTGGCTACACCTTC; CDR3: CASRQTGGDGGYTF
J: TRBJ2-1; V: TRBV7-6; size: NA; D: NA; DNA: TGTGCCAGCAGCCCAGGCGGCACAGCTTTTTTGGGGGAGCAGTTCTTC; CDR3: CASSPGGTAFLGEQFF
J: TRBJ2-1; V: TRBV13; size: NA; D: NA; DNA: TGTGCCAGCAGCACCCTTTCGCGGGGGCCCTACAATGAGCAGTTCTTC; CDR3: CASSTLSRGPYNEQFF
J: TRBJ2-7; V: TRBV2; size: NA; D: NA; DNA: TGTGCCAGCAGTGAAAGAGGATCGACGGCGTCTGGGTCCTACGAGCAGTACTTC; CDR3: CASSERGSTASGSYEQYF
J: TRBJ2-7; V: TRBV5-1; size: NA; D: TRBD1; DNA: TGCGCCAGCAGCCTTGGGACAGGGTCGGCCGAGCAGTACTTC; CDR3: CASSLGTGSAEQYF
J: TRBJ2-7; V: TRBV2; size: few; D: NA; DNA: TGTGCCAGCAACCCGACAGCCACCCCTTCCTACGAGCAGTACTTC; CDR3: CASNPTATPSYEQYF
J: TRBJ1-2; V: TRBV7-2; size: NA; D: NA; DNA: TGTGCCAGCAGTAGTGTCCAGACTGTTCTTGGCTACACCTTC; CDR3: CASSSVQTVLGYTF
J: TRBJ1-2; V: TRBV6-4; size: few; D: NA; DNA: TGTGCCAGCAGTGACGGGGGGGCGCAGAGTGGCTACACCTTC; CDR3: CASSDGGAQSGYTF
J: TRBJ2-7; V: TRBV2; size: few; D: TRBD1; DNA: TGTGCCAGCAGACTACAGGGGGCGGCCTACGAGCAGTACTTC; CDR3: CASRLQGAAYEQYF
J: TRBJ2-7; V: TRBV20-1; size: few; D: NA; DNA: TGCAGTGGAACAGGGAGCTCCTACGAGCAGTACTTC; CDR3: CSGTGSSYEQYF
J: TRBJ1-2; V: TRBV12-3/TRBV12-4; size: NA; D: TRBD1; DNA: TGTGCCAGCAGGGTACAGGGGGCGCCGGGCTACACCTTC; CDR3: CASRVQGAPGYTF
J: TRBJ2-4; V: TRBV4-1; size: many; D: NA; DNA: TGCGCCAGCAGCGAGAGAAGGGGATTAGCCAAAAACATTCAGTACTTC; CDR3: CASSERRGLAKNIQYF
J: TRBJ2-1; V: TRBV19; size: once; D: TRBD1; DNA: TGTGCCAGTGCTGACAGGGGGGCCTACAATGAGCAGTTCTTC; CDR3: CASADRGAYNEQFF
J: TRBJ1-1; V: TRBV15; size: NA; D: NA; DNA: TGTGCCACCAGCAGAGCCGGGACCCAAGCTTTCTTT; CDR3: CATSRAGTQAFF
J: TRBJ2-3; V: TRBV20-1; size: NA; D: NA; DNA: TGCAGTGCTAGTCGTGGGGGGGCTACAGATACGCAGTATTTT; CDR3: CSASRGGATDTQYF
J: TRBJ1-1; V: TRBV2; size: NA; D: TRBD1; DNA: TGTGCCAGCCGACCGGGACAGGGAATTGAAGCTTTCTTT; CDR3: CASRPGQGIEAFF
J: TRBJ2-5; V: TRBV5-6; size: few; D: NA; DNA: TGTGCCAGCAGCTTTGGGATGGGACCCGCAGGAGAGACCCAGTACTTC; CDR3: CASSFGMGPAGETQYF
J: TRBJ2-1; V: TRBV29-1; size: NA; D: NA; DNA: TGCAGCGTTAGGGGGGGAGCCTACAATGAGCAGTTCTTC; CDR3: CSVRGGAYNEQFF
J: TRBJ2-1; V: TRBV18; size: NA; D: NA; DNA: TGTGCCAGCTCACCGGGGCCGGTTAACAATGAGCAGTTCTTC; CDR3: CASSPGPVNNEQFF
J: TRBJ1-5; V: TRBV27; size: once; D: NA; DNA: TGTGCCAGCAGTTTATCGATCTGGGGTCAGCCCCAGCATTTT; CDR3: CASSLSIWGQPQHF
J: TRBJ2-5; V: TRBV10-3; size: NA; D: NA; DNA: TGTGCCATCAGTGAAGGTCATAGGGGAGGAGAGACCCAGTACTTC; CDR3: CAISEGHRGGETQYF
J: TRBJ1-6; V: TRBV11-2; size: once; D: NA; DNA: TGTGCCAGCAGCCCGAGCCCTAATGGGCCCCTCCACTTT; CDR3: CASSPSPNGPLHF
J: TRBJ2-1; V: TRBV29-1; size: few; D: TRBD2; DNA: TGCAGCGGACTAGCGGTTTACAATGAGCAGTTCTTC; CDR3: CSGLAVYNEQFF
J: TRBJ2-3; V: TRBV13; size: few; D: NA; DNA: TGTGCCAGCAGCCTGCGACCGCAAGGGGATACGCAGTATTTT; CDR3: CASSLRPQGDTQYF
J: TRBJ1-2; V: TRBV12-5; size: NA; D: TRBD1; DNA: TGTGCTAGTGGTATTCCGGGACAGGGGAATAATGGCTACACCTTC; CDR3: CASGIPGQGNNGYTF
J: TRBJ2-5; V: TRBV4-3; size: few; D: TRBD1; DNA: TGCGCCAGCAGCCAAGTTTGGACAGGGGAAGAGACCCAGTACTTC; CDR3: CASSQVWTGEETQYF
J: TRBJ2-2; V: TRBV6-5; size: NA; D: TRBD1; DNA: TGTGCCAGCAGTTACAGCCCCGGGACAGATAGCGCGACCGGGGAGCTGTTTTTT; CDR3: CASSYSPGTDSATGELFF
J: TRBJ2-1; V: TRBV7-9; size: NA; D: TRBD1; DNA: TGTTCCAGCAGCTTTGAGGACAGGGCAACCTACAATGAGCAGTTCTTC; CDR3: CSSSFEDRATYNEQFF
J: TRBJ2-5; V: TRBV18; size: NA; D: NA; DNA: TGTGCCAGCTCACCACCTGAGGGGCTCGATGGAGGGGAGACCCAGTACTTC; CDR3: CASSPPEGLDGGETQYF
J: TRBJ2-4; V: TRBV3-1; size: once; D: TRBD1; DNA: TGTGCCAGCAGCCAAGTGGGGACAGGCCTACCAAACATTCAGTACTTC; CDR3: CASSQVGTGLPNIQYF
J: TRBJ2-1; V: TRBV20-1; size: NA; D: TRBD2; DNA: TGCAGCCCCGGACTAGACCCCCTTCCCCAGTTCTTC; CDR3: CSPGLDPLPQFF
J: TRBJ1-2; V: TRBV3-1; size: NA; D: NA; DNA: TGTGCCAGCAGCCAAGCCGCGGCCGGGTATCACTATGGCTACACCTTC; CDR3: CASSQAAAGYHYGYTF
J: TRBJ1-3; V: TRBV25-1; size: NA; D: NA; DNA: TGTGCCAGCGGGGCCGGGGCTGGAAACACCATATATTTT; CDR3: CASGAGAGNTIYF
J: TRBJ2-6; V: TRBV5-1; size: NA; D: NA; DNA: TGCGCCAGCAGTGAGGGGAGAAGCTCTGGGGCCAACGTCCTGACTTTC; CDR3: CASSEGRSSGANVLTF
J: TRBJ1-4; V: TRBV29-1; size: few; D: NA; DNA: TGCAGCGTCATACACGCAACTAATGAAAAACTGTTTTTT; CDR3: CSVIHATNEKLFF
J: TRBJ2-5; V: TRBV12-5; size: few; D: TRBD2; DNA: TGTGCCCTGGTACCGGGACTAGCGGGGAAGAGAAAAGAGACCCAGTACTTC; CDR3: CALVPGLAGKRKETQYF
J: TRBJ2-1; V: TRBV29-1; size: NA; D: NA; DNA: TGCAGCGTTGAAGATGAGTCAGGGGCGGACTTCTTC; CDR3: CSVEDESGADFF
J: TRBJ2-5; V: TRBV12-3/TRBV12-4; size: NA; D: NA; DNA: TGTGCCAGCAAAAGGGTCATCCAAGAGACCCAGTACTTC; CDR3: CASKRVIQETQYF
J: TRBJ1-1; V: TRBV5-1; size: NA; D: NA; DNA: TGCGCCAGCAGCTTGATAGCCAGATCCAACACTGAAGCTTTCTTT; CDR3: CASSLIARSNTEAFF
J: TRBJ1-1; V: TRBV6-2/TRBV6-3; size: NA; D: NA; DNA: TGTGCCAGCAGTCGGACCACGACAGTGAACACTGAAGCTTTCTTT; CDR3: CASSRTTTVNTEAFF
J: TRBJ2-6; V: TRBV7-2; size: NA; D: NA; DNA: TGTGCCAGCAGCTTAAGATTGATGGGGAGCTCTGGGGCCAACGTCCTGACTTTC; CDR3: CASSLRLMGSSGANVLTF
J: TRBJ1-5; V: TRBV28; size: NA; D: NA; DNA: TGTGCCAGCAGTCCCCCGGATTTCAATCAGCCCCAGCATTTT; CDR3: CASSPPDFNQPQHF
J: TRBJ2-5; V: TRBV20-1; size: few; D: NA; DNA: TGCAGTGCTAGGGGCGGGTCAGAGACCCAGTACTTC; CDR3: CSARGGSETQYF
J: TRBJ2-2; V: TRBV6-2/TRBV6-3; size: once; D: NA; DNA: TGTGCCAGCAGTTATTCCCGCGGGCAGAACACCGGGGAGCAGTTTTTT; CDR3: CASSYSRGQNTGEQFF
J: TRBJ1-3; V: TRBV20-1; size: NA; D: NA; DNA: TGCAGTGCTACAGCACCGAGCTCTGGAAACACCATATATTTT; CDR3: CSATAPSSGNTIYF